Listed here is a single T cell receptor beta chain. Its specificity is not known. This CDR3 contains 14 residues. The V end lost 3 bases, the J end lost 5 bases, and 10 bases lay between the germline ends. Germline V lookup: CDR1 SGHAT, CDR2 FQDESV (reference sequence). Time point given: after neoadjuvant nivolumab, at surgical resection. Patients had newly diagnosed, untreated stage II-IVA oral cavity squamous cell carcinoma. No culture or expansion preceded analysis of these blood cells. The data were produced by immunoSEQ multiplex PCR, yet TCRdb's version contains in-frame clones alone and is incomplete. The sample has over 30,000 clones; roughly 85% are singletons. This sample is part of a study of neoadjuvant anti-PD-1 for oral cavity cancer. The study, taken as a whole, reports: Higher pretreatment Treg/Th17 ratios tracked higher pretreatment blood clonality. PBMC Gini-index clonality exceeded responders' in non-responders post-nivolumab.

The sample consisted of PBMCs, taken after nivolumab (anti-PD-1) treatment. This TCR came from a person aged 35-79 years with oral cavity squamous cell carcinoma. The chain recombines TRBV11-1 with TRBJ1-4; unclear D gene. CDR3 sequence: CASSLQARNEKLFF. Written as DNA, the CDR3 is TGTGCCAGCAGCTTGCAGGCGCGCAATGAAAAACTGTTTTTT.